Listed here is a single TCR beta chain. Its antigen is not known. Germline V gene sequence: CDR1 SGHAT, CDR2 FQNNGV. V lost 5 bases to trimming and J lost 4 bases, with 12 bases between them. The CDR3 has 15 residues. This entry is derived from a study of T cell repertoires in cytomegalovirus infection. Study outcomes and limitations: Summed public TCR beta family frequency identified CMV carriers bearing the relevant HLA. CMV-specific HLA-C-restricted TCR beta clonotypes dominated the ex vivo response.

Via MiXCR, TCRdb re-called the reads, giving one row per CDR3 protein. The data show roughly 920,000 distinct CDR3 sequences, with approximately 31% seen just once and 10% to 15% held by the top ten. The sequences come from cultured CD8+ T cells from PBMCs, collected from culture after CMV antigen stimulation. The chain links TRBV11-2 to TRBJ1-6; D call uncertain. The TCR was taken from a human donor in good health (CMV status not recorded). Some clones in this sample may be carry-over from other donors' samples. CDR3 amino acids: CASSLSPSYNSPLHF. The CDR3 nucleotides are TGTGCCAGCAGCCTAAGCCCCAGTTATAATTCACCCCTCCACTTT.